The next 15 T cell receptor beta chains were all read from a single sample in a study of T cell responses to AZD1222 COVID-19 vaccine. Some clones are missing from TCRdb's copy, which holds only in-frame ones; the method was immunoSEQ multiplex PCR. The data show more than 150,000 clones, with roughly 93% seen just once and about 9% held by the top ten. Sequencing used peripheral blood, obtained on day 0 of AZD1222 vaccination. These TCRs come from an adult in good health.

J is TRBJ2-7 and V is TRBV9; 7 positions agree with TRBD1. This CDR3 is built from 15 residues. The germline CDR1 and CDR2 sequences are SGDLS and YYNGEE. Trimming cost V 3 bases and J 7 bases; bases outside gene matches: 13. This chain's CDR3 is CASSAQPQGILEQYF. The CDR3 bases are TGTGCCAGCAGCGCCCAACCACAGGGGATCCTGGAGCAGTACTTC.

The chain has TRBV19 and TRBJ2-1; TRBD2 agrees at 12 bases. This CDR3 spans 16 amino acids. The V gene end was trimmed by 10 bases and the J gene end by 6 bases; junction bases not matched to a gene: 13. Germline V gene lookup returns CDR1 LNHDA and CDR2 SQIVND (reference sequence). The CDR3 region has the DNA TGTGCCACCTCGTCCCAGACTAGCGGGAGAGGCAATGAGCAGTTCTTC. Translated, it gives CATSSQTSGRGNEQFF.

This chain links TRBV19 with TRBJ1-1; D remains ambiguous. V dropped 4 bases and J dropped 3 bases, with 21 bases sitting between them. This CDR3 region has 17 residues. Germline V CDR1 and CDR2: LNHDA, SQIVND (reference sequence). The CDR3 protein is CASSNLRAFGRDTEAFF. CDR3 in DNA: TGTGCCAGTAGTAACCTTCGGGCATTCGGGCGGGACACTGAAGCTTTCTTT.

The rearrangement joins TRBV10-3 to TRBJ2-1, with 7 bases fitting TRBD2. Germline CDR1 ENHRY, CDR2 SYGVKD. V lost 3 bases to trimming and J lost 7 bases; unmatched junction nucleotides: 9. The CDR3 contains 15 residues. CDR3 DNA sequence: TGTGCCATCAGTGATTTAACTGGGACTATGAATGAGCAGTTCTTC. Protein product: CAISDLTGTMNEQFF.

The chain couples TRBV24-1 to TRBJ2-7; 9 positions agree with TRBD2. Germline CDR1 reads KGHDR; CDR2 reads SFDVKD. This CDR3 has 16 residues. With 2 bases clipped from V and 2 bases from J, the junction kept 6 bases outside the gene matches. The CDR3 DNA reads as TGTGCCACCAGTGATTCTCCTAGCGGGACCACCTACGAGCAGTACTTC. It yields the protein CATSDSPSGTTYEQYF.

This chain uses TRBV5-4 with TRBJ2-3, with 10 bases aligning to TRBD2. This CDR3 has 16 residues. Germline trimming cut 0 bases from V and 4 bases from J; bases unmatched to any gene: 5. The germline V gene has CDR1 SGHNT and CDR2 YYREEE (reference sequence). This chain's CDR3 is CASSLGTSGKADTQYF. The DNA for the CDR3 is TGTGCCAGCAGCTTGGGGACTAGCGGTAAGGCAGATACGCAGTATTTT.

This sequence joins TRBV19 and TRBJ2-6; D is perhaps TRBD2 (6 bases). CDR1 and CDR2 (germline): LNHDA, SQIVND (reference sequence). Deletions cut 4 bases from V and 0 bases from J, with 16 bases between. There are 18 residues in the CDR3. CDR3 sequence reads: CASSTTASASSGANVLTF. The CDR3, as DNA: TGTGCCAGTAGTACGACCGCTAGCGCCAGCTCTGGGGCCAACGTCCTGACTTTC.

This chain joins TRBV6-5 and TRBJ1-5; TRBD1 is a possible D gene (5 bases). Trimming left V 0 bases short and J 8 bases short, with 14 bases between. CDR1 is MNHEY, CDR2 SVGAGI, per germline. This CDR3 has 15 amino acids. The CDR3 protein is CASSYSWGLGEPQHF. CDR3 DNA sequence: TGTGCCAGCAGTTACTCGTGGGGACTGGGAGAGCCCCAGCATTTT.

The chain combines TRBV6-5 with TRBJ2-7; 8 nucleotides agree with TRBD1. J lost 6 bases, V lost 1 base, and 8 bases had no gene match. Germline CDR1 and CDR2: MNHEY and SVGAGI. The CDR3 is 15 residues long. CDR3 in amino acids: CASSYLGQGSGEQYF. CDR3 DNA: TGTGCCAGCAGTTACTTAGGACAGGGCAGTGGCGAGCAGTACTTC.

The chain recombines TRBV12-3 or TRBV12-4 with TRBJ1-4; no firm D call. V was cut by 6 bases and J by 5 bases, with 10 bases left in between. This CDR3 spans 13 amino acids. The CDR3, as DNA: TGTGCCAGCAGCCAAGTACGAAATGAAAAACTGTTTTTT. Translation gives CASSQVRNEKLFF.

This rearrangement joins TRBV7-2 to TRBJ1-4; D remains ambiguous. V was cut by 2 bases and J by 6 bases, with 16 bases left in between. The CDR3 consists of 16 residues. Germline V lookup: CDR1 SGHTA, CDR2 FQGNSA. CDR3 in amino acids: CASSLRARVWDEKLFF. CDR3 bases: TGTGCCAGCAGCTTACGGGCTCGGGTCTGGGATGAAAAACTGTTTTTT.

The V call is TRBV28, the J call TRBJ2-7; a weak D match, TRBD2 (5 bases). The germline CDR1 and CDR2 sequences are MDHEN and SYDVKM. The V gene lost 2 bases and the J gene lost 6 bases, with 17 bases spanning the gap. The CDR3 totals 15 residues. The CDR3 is CASSLNPGIAIEQYF. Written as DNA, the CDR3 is TGTGCCAGCAGTTTAAATCCCGGGATCGCGATCGAGCAGTACTTC.

CDR3: CASSWDRSAYEQYF. The CDR3 DNA follows: TGTGCCAGCAGCTGGGACAGGAGCGCCTACGAGCAGTACTTC. The gene calls are TRBV7-9 and TRBJ2-7; TRBD1 matches 8 bases. Germline assignment: CDR1 SEHNR and CDR2 FQNEAQ (reference sequence). CDR3 length: 14 residues. J was trimmed by 2 bases and V by 4 bases; bases with no gene match: 4.

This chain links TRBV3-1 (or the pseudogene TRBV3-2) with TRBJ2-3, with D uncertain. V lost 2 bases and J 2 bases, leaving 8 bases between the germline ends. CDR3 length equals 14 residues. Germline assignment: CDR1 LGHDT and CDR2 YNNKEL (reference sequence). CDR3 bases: TGTGCCAGCAGCCAATTAGGTACCACAGATACGCAGTATTTT. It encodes CASSQLGTTDTQYF.

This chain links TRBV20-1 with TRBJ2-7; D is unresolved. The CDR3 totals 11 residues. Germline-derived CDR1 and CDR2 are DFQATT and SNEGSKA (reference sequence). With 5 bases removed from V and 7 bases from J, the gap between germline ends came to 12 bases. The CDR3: CSAPTRAEQYF. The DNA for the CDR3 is TGCAGTGCTCCTACCCGGGCGGAGCAGTACTTC.